The 28 T cell receptor beta chains reported below all come from one sample, sequenced in a study of cytomegalovirus exposure and HLA in healthy donors. The PCR employed 60 Vbeta primers together with 13 Jbeta primers. The assay was immunoSEQ multiplex PCR, and TCRdb's table has in-frame clones only and misses some. The top ten clones hold around 6.4% of a sample with 85,000 to 120,000 clones, roughly 82% of them seen once. The source material was PBMCs. All receptors come from a woman aged 45-65 years in good health and CMV-seropositive.

The chain employs TRBV19 and TRBJ1-5; weak D call: TRBD1 (6 bases). The CDR3 consists of 14 residues. V lost 6 bases and J lost 0, with 9 bases in between. The germline V gene encodes CDR1 LNHDA and CDR2 SQIVND (reference sequence). The chain's CDR3 is CASRGALSNQPQHF. The CDR3 nucleotides are TGTGCCAGTAGGGGGGCGCTTAGCAATCAGCCCCAGCATTTT.

The V call is TRBV5-1, the J call TRBJ2-3; weak D call: TRBD1 (5 bases). Germline values: CDR1 SGHRS, CDR2 YFSETQ. V was pared by 3 bases and J by 2 bases, with 19 bases between. This CDR3 region has 17 residues. The CDR3 spells CASSSNTGHPSTDTQYF. The CDR3 coding sequence is TGCGCCAGCAGCTCAAACACAGGTCACCCGTCCACAGATACGCAGTATTTT.

This clone came up many times. This chain connects TRBV7-9 to TRBJ1-4, with D perhaps matching TRBD1 (5 bases). Per germline, CDR1 SEHNR and CDR2 FQNEAQ (reference sequence). The CDR3 runs to 16 residues. Deletions cut 6 bases from V and 0 bases from J, with 14 bases between. CDR3 residues: CASRPPPRATNEKLFF. The CDR3 coding sequence is TGTGCCAGCAGACCACCCCCCAGGGCAACTAATGAAAAACTGTTTTTT.

The chain couples TRBV7-8 to TRBJ1-1; the D is unclear. Germline V gene data show CDR1 as SGHVS and CDR2 as FQNEAQ. V was cut by 5 bases and J by 5 bases, with 15 bases left in between. This CDR3 is built from 14 residues. The CDR3 nucleotides are TGTGCCAGCAGCGCAGAGGGATCGAAGACTGAAGCTTTCTTT. This codes for CASSAEGSKTEAFF.

This sequence joins TRBV4-1 and TRBJ2-4; 7 nucleotides agree with TRBD2. Losses at the gene ends were 3 bases for V and 1 base for J; bases not matched to a gene: 3. The CDR3 loop spans 15 amino acids. CDR1 is MGHRA and CDR2 is YSYEKL in the germline V gene. The CDR3, as DNA: TGCGCCAGCAGCCACGGGACTACGGCCAAAAACATTCAGTACTTC. Amino acids: CASSHGTTAKNIQYF.

The chain links TRBV6-5 to TRBJ2-1; 7 nucleotides line up with TRBD1. V shed 0 bases and J 8 bases; nucleotides not matched to a gene: 7. This CDR3 has 15 residues. CDR1 is MNHEY and CDR2 is SVGAGI in the germline V gene. The CDR3 reads CASSYSGDSRDEQFF. In DNA, the CDR3 is TGTGCCAGCAGTTACTCGGGGGACAGTCGCGATGAGCAGTTCTTC.

V is TRBV5-1 and J is TRBJ1-4, with 9 bases that match TRBD1. J was trimmed by 5 bases and V by 3 bases; bases with no gene match: 11. This CDR3 contains 17 residues. Germline values: CDR1 SGHRS, CDR2 YFSETQ. CDR3 in amino acids: CASSWGDRATENEKLFF. As DNA, the CDR3 is TGCGCCAGCAGCTGGGGGGACAGGGCCACGGAAAATGAAAAACTGTTTTTT.

This clone was recorded once. The chain combines TRBV2 with TRBJ2-7, with 7 bases aligning to TRBD2. Trimming took 8 bases from V and 1 from J; bases not matched to a gene: 11. This CDR3 is built from 15 residues. CDR1 SNHLY and CDR2 FYNNEI come from the germline V gene. The CDR3 here is CASLRLAAGSYEQYF. The CDR3 DNA sequence: TGTGCCAGCTTACGCCTAGCGGCCGGTTCCTACGAGCAGTACTTC.

The V and J genes are TRBV19 and TRBJ1-6; D is possibly TRBD1 (6 bases). Trimming took off 4 bases at V and 0 bases at J, with 16 bases between the two ends. CDR3 length equals 18 residues. Germline CDR1 is LNHDA and CDR2 is SQIVND (reference sequence). In nucleotides, the CDR3 is TGTGCCAGTAGTACCCCCGAGGGGGTGAGCTCCTATAATTCACCCCTCCACTTT. The encoded protein is CASSTPEGVSSYNSPLHF.

This chain uses TRBV2 with TRBJ1-6; perhaps TRBD1 as D (5 bases). CDR3 length equals 13 residues. V lost 8 bases and J 6 bases, leaving 11 bases between the germline ends. Germline values: CDR1 SNHLY, CDR2 FYNNEI. As DNA, the CDR3 is TGTGCCAGCTTAAGGGACTTTAATTCACCCCTCCACTTT. Protein sequence: CASLRDFNSPLHF.

V usage is TRBV15 and J usage is TRBJ1-1, with D perhaps TRBD1 (6 bases). This CDR3 region has 15 residues. V lost 0 bases and J lost 3, with 11 bases in between. Germline V gene data show CDR1 as LNHNV and CDR2 as YYDKDF (reference sequence). This CDR3 is CATSREDSLDTEAFF. DNA of the CDR3: TGTGCCACCAGCAGAGAGGACAGCCTAGACACTGAAGCTTTCTTT.

The chain combines TRBV21-1 with TRBJ2-7; TRBD2, the table's D call, lacks a check against the DNA. TRBV21-1 is a listed pseudogene. CDR3 length equals 15 residues. The CDR3 region has the DNA TGTGCCAGCAGCCGACTAGCGGGGGTTACCTACGAGCAGTACTTC. Encoded protein: CASSRLAGVTYEQYF.

This sequence joins TRBV6-5 and TRBJ1-2, with a possible D match to TRBD1 (6 bases). Germline V gives CDR1 MNHEY, CDR2 SVGAGI. This CDR3 contains 16 residues. Deletions cut 0 bases from V and 6 bases from J, with 17 bases between. CDR3 in DNA: TGTGCCAGCAGTTACTCGTATCGGGCAGGGGTGGATGGCTACACCTTC. Protein product: CASSYSYRAGVDGYTF.

J is TRBJ2-5 and V is TRBV11-2, with TRBD1 matching 9 bases. CDR1 is SGHAT and CDR2 is FQNNGV in the germline V gene. This CDR3 region has 15 residues. V was pared by 6 bases and J by 2 bases, with 7 bases of the junction left unmatched. The DNA for the CDR3 is TGTGCCAGCAGTTATACAGGGGGCTGGCAAGAGACCCAGTACTTC. It translates to CASSYTGGWQETQYF.

CDR3 nucleotides: TGTGCCAGCAGTCTGGACAGGGGACCCGGGAACGAGCAGTACTTC. Protein product: CASSLDRGPGNEQYF. The chain is built from TRBV7-6 and TRBJ2-7, with 9 bases identical to TRBD1. CDR1 is SGHVS and CDR2 is FNYEAQ in the germline V gene. V dropped 6 bases and J dropped 5; count of bases not matched to a gene: 11. The CDR3 has 15 amino acids.

The genes are TRBV9 and TRBJ2-1; 9 nucleotides agree with TRBD2. The V segment lost 4 bases and the J segment 9 bases; nucleotides outside the gene matches: 11. The CDR3 contains 15 residues. Germline CDR1 SGDLS, CDR2 YYNGEE. CDR3 nucleotide sequence: TGTGCCAGCAGCTCCCGCGGCGGGGGGGCGGTTGAGCAGTTCTTC. Its protein product is CASSSRGGGAVEQFF.

This clone was seen a single time. The chain joins TRBV5-1 to TRBJ2-5, with 11 bases that match TRBD1. V shed 5 bases, J shed 5 bases, and the junction held 11 bases outside the gene matches. The CDR3 runs to 16 residues. Germline CDR1 SGHRS, CDR2 YFSETQ. CDR3 protein: CASSPDRGRRSETQYF. Written as DNA, the CDR3 is TGCGCCAGCAGTCCGGACAGGGGGCGCAGGTCGGAGACCCAGTACTTC. Full variable domain (missing parts from reference TRBV5-1 and TRBJ2-5): KAGVTQTPRYLIKTRGQQVTLSCSPISGHRSVSWYQQTPGQGLQFLFEYFSETQRNKGNFPGRFSGRQFSNSRSEMNVSTLELGDSALYLCASSPDRGRRSETQYFGPGTRLLVL.

A few counts support this clone. The rearrangement joins TRBV28 to TRBJ1-5; 9 bases are a match to TRBD1. V shed 6 bases, J shed 9 bases, and the junction held 9 bases outside the gene matches. The CDR3 is made up of 14 amino acids. CDR1 MDHEN and CDR2 SYDVKM come from the germline V gene. Here the CDR3 reads CASRPTGGGRPQHF. CDR3 sequence (DNA): TGTGCCAGCAGACCGACAGGGGGAGGGAGGCCCCAGCATTTT.

The gene calls are TRBV19 and TRBJ1-2; TRBD1 aligns across 8 bases. Germline V lookup: CDR1 LNHDA, CDR2 SQIVND (reference sequence). This CDR3 has 16 amino acids. With V trimmed by 6 bases and J by 3 bases, 12 bases remained unmatched. The CDR3 bases are TGTGCCAGTAGCAGACAACCAGGACAGGGCCACTATGGCTACACCTTC. As protein: CASSRQPGQGHYGYTF.

This clone came up a few times. The rearrangement uses TRBV4-1 and TRBJ1-2, with D hard to call. Germline V gives CDR1 MGHRA, CDR2 YSYEKL. Trimming shortened V by 3 bases and J by 0 bases, and 11 bases separated the two germline ends. The CDR3 totals 15 residues. CDR3 sequence (DNA): TGCGCCAGCAGCCACGGCCCGGGGACTAACTATGGCTACACCTTC. It yields the protein CASSHGPGTNYGYTF.

The chain couples TRBV9 to TRBJ2-3; 9 bases are a match to TRBD2. Trimming removed 1 base from V and 6 bases from J; junction bases left unmatched: 6. The CDR3 runs 15 residues. Germline-derived CDR1 and CDR2 are SGDLS and YYNGEE. In nucleotides, the CDR3 is TGTGCCAGCAGCGTATGGCGGGGGGGCCTGGATACGCAGTATTTT. Translated: CASSVWRGGLDTQYF.

As to this clone: Compared with germline, one end of the junction differs, possibly owing to a read error. V gene TRBV7-2 combines with J gene TRBJ2-2; D might be TRBD2 (5 bases). CDR1 is SGHTA and CDR2 is FQGNSA in the germline V gene. The CDR3 covers 16 residues. In DNA, the CDR3 is TGTGCCAGCAGCCGTATGGGCCCTTCTAACACCGGGAAGCTGTTTTTT. Its protein product is CASSRMGPSNTGKLFF.

This chain uses TRBV27 with TRBJ1-2; D is possibly TRBD1 (5 bases). V was shortened by 5 bases and J by 1 base, with 8 bases between the two germline ends. The CDR3 loop spans 13 amino acids. CDR1 and CDR2 (germline): MNHEY, SMNVEV (reference sequence). The CDR3 nucleotides read TGTGCCAGCAGTCCCCAGGGTAACTATGGCTACACCTTC. Its protein is CASSPQGNYGYTF.

The chain uses TRBV6-1 and TRBJ1-3; D gene uncertain. The CDR3 runs to 15 residues. Looked up from germline, CDR1 is MNHNS and CDR2 is SASEGT. The V gene lost 5 bases and the J gene lost 2 bases, with 13 bases spanning the gap. This CDR3 reads CASSSHGGTGNTIYF. CDR3 in DNA: TGTGCCAGCAGTTCCCATGGAGGGACTGGAAACACCATATATTTT.

This clone was counted a single time. As DNA, the CDR3 is TGCAGCGTTGAAGTCCCGGACAGGGGTTACTACAATGAGCAGTTCTTC. Translating gives CSVEVPDRGYYNEQFF. The chain combines TRBV29-1 with TRBJ2-1, with 9 bases fitting TRBD1. The CDR3 has 16 amino acids. CDR1 and CDR2 from the germline V gene are SQVTM and ANQGSEA. V shed 1 base, J shed 3 bases, and the junction held 7 bases outside the gene matches.

This rearrangement joins TRBV2 to TRBJ1-1, with D hard to call. With 8 bases removed from V and 3 bases from J, the gap between germline ends came to 7 bases. CDR1 SNHLY and CDR2 FYNNEI come from the germline V gene. The CDR3 runs to 11 residues. CDR3 loop: CASGEYTEAFF. The CDR3 nucleotides are TGTGCCAGCGGAGAGTACACTGAAGCTTTCTTT. The full variable domain, rest sourced from reference TRBV2 and TRBJ1-1, is EPEVTQTPSHQVTQMGQEVILRCVPISNHLYFYWYRQILGQKVEFLVSFYNNEISEKSEIFDDQFSVERPDGSNFTLKIRSTKLEDSAMYFCASGEYTEAFFGQGTRLTVV.

This clone was picked up one time. The V call is TRBV5-1, the J call TRBJ1-1, with 10 bases aligning to TRBD1. CDR1 and CDR2 from the germline V gene are SGHRS and YFSETQ. The V and J ends lost 8 bases and 2 bases, in that order; junction bases with no gene match: 6. There are 14 residues in the CDR3. CDR3 nucleotide sequence: TGCGCCAGTATGGACAGGGGGTTAAACACTGAAGCTTTCTTT. This gives the protein CASMDRGLNTEAFF.

The chain employs TRBV5-6 and TRBJ1-6; 8 bases map to TRBD1. Unmatched junction bases numbered 9, after V lost 4 bases and J lost 3 bases. Germline V gives CDR1 SGHDT, CDR2 YYEEEE. The CDR3 contains 17 residues. The CDR3 sequence is CASSAAGTGVYNSPLHF. CDR3 in DNA: TGTGCCAGCAGCGCCGCCGGGACAGGCGTCTATAATTCACCCCTCCACTTT. Based on the CDR3 plus reference TRBV5-6 and TRBJ1-6, the full variable domain is DAGVTQSPTHLIKTRGQQVTLRCSPKSGHDTVSWYQQALGQGPQFIFQYYEEEERQRGNFPDRFSGHQFPNYSSELNVNALLLGDSALYLCASSAAGTGVYNSPLHFGNGTRLTVT.